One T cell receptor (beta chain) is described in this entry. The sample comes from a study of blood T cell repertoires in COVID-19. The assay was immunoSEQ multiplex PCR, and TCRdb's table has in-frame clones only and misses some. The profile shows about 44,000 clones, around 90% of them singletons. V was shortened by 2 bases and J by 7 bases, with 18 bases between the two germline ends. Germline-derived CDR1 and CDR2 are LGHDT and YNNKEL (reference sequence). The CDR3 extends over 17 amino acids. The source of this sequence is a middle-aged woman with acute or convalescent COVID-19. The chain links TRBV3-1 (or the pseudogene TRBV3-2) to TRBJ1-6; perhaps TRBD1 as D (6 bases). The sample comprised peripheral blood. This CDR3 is CASSQRLGADRNSPLHF. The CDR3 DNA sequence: TGTGCCAGCAGCCAAAGGCTGGGGGCCGACAGAAATTCACCCCTCCACTTT.